The 16 T cell receptor beta chains below come from one sample, sequenced in a study of cytomegalovirus exposure and HLA in healthy donors. Vbeta (60) and Jbeta (13) primers were used in the PCR. Libraries were prepared by immunoSEQ multiplex PCR; TCRdb keeps only in-frame clonotypes and omits some of them. The sample lists 150,000 to 200,000 clones; around 81% were seen once. The specimen was PBMCs. Source of these receptors: a woman younger than 30 in good health and CMV-seropositive.

The rearrangement links TRBV29-1 to TRBJ2-7, with D possibly TRBD2 on 6 matching bases. The V gene lost 4 bases and the J gene lost 3 bases, with 13 bases spanning the gap. The CDR3 is 13 residues long. Germline CDR1 SQVTM, CDR2 ANQGSEA. CDR3 loop: CSVVSQGGYEQYF. The CDR3 DNA sequence: TGCAGCGTTGTCTCTCAGGGAGGCTACGAGCAGTACTTC.

This clone has only one observation. The rearrangement joins TRBV5-1 to TRBJ2-5, with a tentative D call TRBD2 (5 bases). The J call may be in error: the DNA end matches TRBJ2-7 better. Germline CDR1 and CDR2: SGHRS and YFSETQ. CDR3 length: 14 amino acids. As DNA, the CDR3 is TGCGCCAGCAGCTTGGGAGGGTTCGCCTACGAGCAGTACTTC. Protein product: CASSLGGFAYEQYF.

V is TRBV2 and J is TRBJ2-5, with a possible D match to TRBD1 (6 bases). The CDR3 extends over 15 amino acids. Trimming removed 6 bases at V and 5 bases at J, with 19 bases between. Germline CDR1 reads SNHLY; CDR2 reads FYNNEI. The CDR3 loop is CASRALTGWSETQYF. CDR3 in DNA: TGTGCCAGCAGAGCGCTAACAGGGTGGTCCGAGACCCAGTACTTC.

V gene TRBV2 combines with J gene TRBJ2-3, with 10 bases matching TRBD1. CDR1 SNHLY and CDR2 FYNNEI come from the germline V gene. The CDR3 sequence is 16 residues long. Losses at the gene ends were 8 bases for V and 1 base for J; bases not matched to a gene: 9. CDR3 coding DNA: TGTGCCAGCCATCCCACCGGGACAGGGGGCACAGATACGCAGTATTTT. This encodes CASHPTGTGGTDTQYF.

This clone was detected once. This chain joins TRBV7-3 and TRBJ2-7, with D maybe TRBD1 (6 bases). CDR1 is SGHTA and CDR2 is FQGTGA in the germline V gene. CDR3 length equals 13 residues. V was trimmed by 0 bases and J by 4 bases, leaving 7 bases between them. CDR3 in amino acids: CASSLTGHYEQYF. The CDR3 region has the DNA TGTGCCAGCAGCTTAACGGGACATTACGAGCAGTACTTC. The variable domain in full, with the rest retrieved from reference TRBV7-3 and TRBJ2-7, is GAGVSQTPSNKVTEKGKYVELRCDPISGHTALYWYRQSLGQGPEFLIYFQGTGAADDSGLPNDRFFAVRPEGSVSTLKIQRTERGDSAVYLCASSLTGHYEQYFGPGTRLTVT.

J is TRBJ1-6 and V is TRBV30; no definite D call. In germline, CDR1 is GTSNPN, CDR2 SVGIG (reference sequence). V was trimmed by 1 base and J by 7 bases, leaving 5 bases between them. The length of the CDR3 is 12 residues. CDR3 in DNA: TGTGCCTGGAGTGACATGAATTCACCCCTCCACTTT. It is translated as CAWSDMNSPLHF.

The chain links TRBV6-4 to TRBJ1-1, with a possible D match to TRBD1 (5 bases). CDR1 and CDR2 from the germline V gene are MRHNA and SNTAGT. This CDR3 comprises 12 residues. V was shortened by 8 bases and J by 4 bases, with 11 bases between the two germline ends. Here the CDR3 reads CASGGGCTEAFF. CDR3 nucleotide sequence: TGTGCCAGCGGCGGGGGGTGCACTGAAGCTTTCTTT.

This clone has a single count. The chain has TRBV6-5 and TRBJ1-6, with D possibly being TRBD1 (5 bases). CDR1 and CDR2 (germline): MNHEY, SVGAGI. Trimming took off 4 bases at V and 5 bases at J, with 9 bases between the two ends. The CDR3 contains 14 residues. The CDR3 bases are TGTGCCAGCAGTTCCGGACACCATAATTCACCCCTCCACTTT. Translating it yields CASSSGHHNSPLHF.

Only one count was recorded for this clone. This chain connects TRBV5-1 to TRBJ2-5; TRBD1 might be the D (5 bases). Between the trimmed V and J ends, which lost 0 bases and 6 bases, there was a span of 12 bases. Germline V CDR1 and CDR2: SGHRS, YFSETQ. CDR3 length equals 14 residues. CDR3 region: CASSLGAGKQTQYF. DNA for the CDR3: TGCGCCAGCAGCTTGGGGGCAGGGAAGCAGACCCAGTACTTC.

The rearrangement uses TRBV2 and TRBJ2-1; D may be TRBD2 (5 bases). This CDR3 is 16 amino acids long. From germline, CDR1 is SNHLY and CDR2 FYNNEI. Trimming stripped 4 bases from V and 5 bases from J, with 18 bases between. The CDR3 is CASSGGSRPGDNEQFF. The DNA for the CDR3 is TGTGCCAGCAGTGGAGGCAGTCGACCCGGGGACAATGAGCAGTTCTTC.

This chain uses TRBV27 with TRBJ2-1, with D possibly being TRBD2 (7 bases). CDR1 is MNHEY and CDR2 is SMNVEV in the germline V gene (reference sequence). Trimming shortened V by 6 bases and J by 6 bases, and 18 bases separated the two germline ends. CDR3 length equals 15 residues. This CDR3 is CASSGFGGLGNEQFF. The CDR3 DNA reads as TGTGCCAGCAGCGGTTTCGGGGGGCTCGGCAATGAGCAGTTCTTC.

V usage is TRBV18 and J usage is TRBJ2-7; TRBD1 is a possible D gene (5 bases). The germline CDR1 and CDR2 sequences are KGHSH and LQKENI. V was cut by 3 bases and J by 5 bases, with 17 bases left in between. The CDR3 spans 15 residues. CDR3 nucleotide sequence: TGTGCCAGCTCACCGAGTACTGACAGAGGCAACGAGCAGTACGTC. It translates to CASSPSTDRGNEQYV.

This clone was seen a few times. The rearrangement joins TRBV18 to TRBJ2-5; the match to TRBD2 covers 12 bases. J lost 5 bases, V lost 5 bases, and 6 bases had no gene match. The CDR3 runs 15 residues. Germline CDR1 KGHSH, CDR2 LQKENI. CDR3 bases: TGTGCCAGCTCAGCGACTAGCGGGGGATTGGAGACCCAGTACTTC. This encodes CASSATSGGLETQYF.

V gene TRBV27 combines with J gene TRBJ2-1; D is unclear. There are 16 residues in the CDR3. Per the germline V gene, CDR1 is MNHEY and CDR2 is SMNVEV (reference sequence). V lost 3 bases, J lost 5 bases, and 17 bases lay in between. Written as DNA, the CDR3 is TGTGCCAGCAGTTTGCCGCCGGTCCCTCCTAACAATGAGCAGTTCTTC. This translates into CASSLPPVPPNNEQFF.

V usage is TRBV12-1 and J usage is TRBJ1-5; whether TRBD1, the table's D call, matches the DNA was not checked. TRBV12-1 is labeled a pseudogene. This CDR3 comprises 14 residues. The CDR3 nucleotides are TGTGCCAGCAGCTGTGGACAGTTCAATCAGCCCCAGCATTTT. Translated, it gives CASSCGQFNQPQHF.

The V and J genes are TRBV10-3 and TRBJ2-1, with TRBD2 matching 9 bases. Trimming took 2 bases from V and 6 from J; bases not matched to a gene: 5. The V gene's germline CDR1 is ENHRY and CDR2 SYGVKD. This CDR3 spans 15 amino acids. The CDR3 sequence: CAISEPAGGSNEQFF. The CDR3 DNA is TGTGCCATCAGTGAGCCGGCGGGGGGGAGCAATGAGCAGTTCTTC.